This TCR beta chain emerged from a study of T cells in lung cancer brain metastases. Study results and limitations: Few clones were shared between paired lesions (mean Morisita approximately 0.25); most were lesion-specific.

As concerns this clone: The antigen is unknown.

Assay: immunoSEQ multiplex PCR; the TCRdb copy retains only in-frame clones and omits some. The repertoire includes more than 4,500 clones, roughly 88% of them detected once, and roughly 2.3% sits in the top ten. Sequencing used tumor tissue from the primary lung tumor. The origin of this receptor is a man in his fifties with non-small cell lung cancer.

CDR3 DNA: TGTGCCAGCAGCTTAGTTGGGACGTTCTGGGAAGAGACCCAGTACTTC. It specifies CASSLVGTFWEETQYF. The V gene is TRBV7-9, the J gene TRBJ2-5, with D perhaps being TRBD1 or TRBD2 (5 bases each). V was pared by 1 base and J by 3 bases, with 15 bases between. Looked up from germline, CDR1 is SEHNR and CDR2 is FQNEAQ (reference sequence). This CDR3 region has 16 residues.